What follows are 27 T cell receptor beta chains derived from one specimen sequenced in a study of neurological immune-mediated disorders (dated by TCRdb to about 2019). To prepare the library, 5' RACE was applied. Sequencing was performed on an Illumina HiSeq 2500. Through fastp at Q25 and MiXCR, TCRdb rebuilt clones from the public reads, retaining in-frame beta chains. Merged by CDR3 protein, the rows form single entries marked with the most common genes and DNA. The table for this sample lists about 50,000 distinct CDR3 sequences; over 15% of them were counted only once. Roughly 4.4% of the sample belongs to the ten largest clones. Material: PBMCs. These receptors were collected from a man in his sixties in good health.

Sample share makes this clonotype medium-sized. The chain recombines TRBV3-1 with TRBJ1-5, with D maybe TRBD1 (6 bases). CDR3 length: 13 residues. Germline CDR1 LGHDT, CDR2 YNNKEL (reference sequence). Trimming removed 4 bases at V and 5 bases at J, with 9 bases between. As DNA, the CDR3 is TGTGCCAGCAGCCGTAACAGGGATCAGCCCCAGCATTTT. It codes for CASSRNRDQPQHF.

This clonotype was observed many times. V and J are TRBV7-9 and TRBJ2-2; D is undetermined. CDR3 size: 15 residues. V was trimmed by 2 bases and J by 6 bases, leaving 13 bases between them. Germline-derived CDR1 and CDR2 are SEHNR and FQNEAQ (reference sequence). The CDR3 DNA is TGTGCCAGCAGCTTATTCGGGCCGTCCTCCGGGGAGCTGTTTTTT. Translation gives CASSLFGPSSGELFF.

The rearrangement joins TRBV7-3 to TRBJ1-1; 7 nucleotides agree with TRBD1. V was pared by 3 bases and J by 1 base, with 2 bases of the junction left unmatched. Germline-derived CDR1 and CDR2 are SGHTA and FQGTGA. This CDR3 spans 14 amino acids. CDR3 nucleotides: TGTGCCAGCAGCTTGGGGACAGCGAACACTGAAGCTTTCTTT. It codes for CASSLGTANTEAFF.

This clonotype was recorded at least ten times. The chain employs TRBV7-2 and TRBJ2-7, with 8 bases that match TRBD1. The J segment lost 4 bases and the V segment lost 5 bases, leaving 4 bases of the junction unmatched. Germline CDR1 is SGHTA and CDR2 is FQGNSA. The CDR3 is made up of 13 amino acids. The CDR3 sequence is CASSRRDRYEQYF. For the CDR3, the DNA is TGTGCCAGCAGCCGCCGGGACAGGTACGAGCAGTACTTC.

This clonotype occurred many times. J is TRBJ1-2 and V is TRBV11-1; tentative D call: TRBD1 (6 bases). This CDR3 contains 14 residues. Trimming removed 2 bases from V and 3 bases from J, with 10 bases in between. Germline V CDR1 and CDR2: SGHAT, FQDESV (reference sequence). The CDR3 bases are TGTGCCAGCAGCTTAAACAACAGGGACTATGGCTACACCTTC. This codes for CASSLNNRDYGYTF. The whole variable domain, filled in from reference TRBV11-1 and TRBJ1-2, reads EAEVAQSPRYKITEKSQAVAFWCDPISGHATLYWYRQILGQGPELLVQFQDESVVDDSQLPKDRFSAERLKGVDSTLKIQPAELGDSAMYLCASSLNNRDYGYTFGSGTRLTVV.

There are many counts of this clonotype. The chain joins TRBV5-1 to TRBJ2-2; a possible D gene is TRBD1 (5 bases). This CDR3 has 15 amino acids. From germline, CDR1 is SGHRS and CDR2 YFSETQ. Trimming removed 7 bases from V and 4 bases from J, with 17 bases in between. CDR3 DNA: TGCGCCAGCCGCCCCGGGCCAGGGTCCACCGGGGAGCTGTTTTTT. It specifies CASRPGPGSTGELFF.

This clonotype was observed many times. CDR3 bases: TGCAGTGCTAGAGATAGGACTAGCGGAGTCAACAATGAGCAGTTCTTC. It is translated as CSARDRTSGVNNEQFF. J is TRBJ2-1 and V is TRBV20-1, with 10 bases that match TRBD2. The CDR3 length is 16 residues. The V gene end was trimmed by 0 bases and the J gene end by 5 bases; junction bases not matched to a gene: 7. Germline-derived CDR1 and CDR2 are DFQATT and SNEGSKA (reference sequence).

Ten or more counts support this clonotype. V is TRBV3-1 and J is TRBJ2-1, with 10 bases matching TRBD2. Germline CDR1 and CDR2: LGHDT and YNNKEL (reference sequence). The CDR3 is made up of 15 amino acids. With V trimmed by 0 bases and J by 10 bases, 6 bases remained unmatched. CDR3: CASSQDLSSGREQFF. The CDR3 DNA is TGTGCCAGCAGCCAAGATTTGTCTAGCGGGAGAGAGCAGTTCTTC.

This clonotype was detected only once. A much larger clonotype is one base distant, so this may be a read error. The conserved closing phenylalanine or tryptophan is absent in this CDR3, likely reflecting a read error. This rearrangement joins TRBV28 to TRBJ2-7, with D hard to call. The CDR3 has 14 amino acids. The V and J ends lost 3 bases and 1 base respectively, with 10 bases between them. Germline values: CDR1 MDHEN, CDR2 SYDVKM. CDR3 loop: CASSFGSVSYEQYL. Written as DNA, the CDR3 is TGTGCCAGCAGTTTTGGTTCAGTTTCCTACGAGCAGTACTTA.

This clonotype was observed at least ten times. The V and J genes are TRBV20-1 and TRBJ2-5, with 10 bases identical to TRBD1. The CDR3 loop spans 14 amino acids. V lost 5 bases and J lost 8; bases outside the gene matches: 11. In germline, CDR1 is DFQATT, CDR2 SNEGSKA (reference sequence). The CDR3 reads CSAEPGTGVSTQYF. CDR3 coding DNA: TGCAGTGCTGAACCCGGGACAGGGGTGTCCACCCAGTACTTC.

This chain connects TRBV3-1 to TRBJ2-1; TRBD2 matches 10 bases. With V trimmed by 0 bases and J by 11 bases, 7 bases remained unmatched. This CDR3 spans 15 amino acids. Per the germline V gene, CDR1 is LGHDT and CDR2 is YNNKEL (reference sequence). The CDR3 loop reads CASSQDLTSGIQQFF. CDR3 nucleotide sequence: TGTGCCAGCAGCCAAGATCTAACTAGCGGGATTCAGCAGTTCTTC.

This clonotype was observed many times. The rearrangement joins TRBV29-1 to TRBJ2-7; D may be TRBD1 (6 bases). CDR1 is SQVTM, CDR2 ANQGSEA, per germline. The CDR3 is 13 amino acids. Trimming removed 4 bases from V and 4 bases from J, with 14 bases in between. The CDR3 region is CSVGNGQGYEQYF. As DNA, the CDR3 is TGCAGCGTTGGAAATGGGCAGGGGTACGAGCAGTACTTC.

The rearrangement uses TRBV5-1 and TRBJ2-7, with TRBD1 matching over 8 bases. CDR3 length equals 14 residues. With V trimmed by 3 bases and J by 2 bases, 4 bases remained unmatched. Germline CDR1 reads SGHRS; CDR2 reads YFSETQ. This CDR3 reads CASSWTGQAYEQYF. The DNA of the CDR3 is TGCGCCAGCAGCTGGACAGGGCAGGCCTACGAGCAGTACTTC.

The chain uses TRBV3-1 and TRBJ2-7; the match to TRBD2 covers 10 bases. V lost 3 bases, J lost 3 bases, and 5 bases stayed unmatched. CDR1 is LGHDT and CDR2 is YNNKEL in the germline V gene (reference sequence). This CDR3 has 15 residues. The CDR3 sequence is CASSHPTSGFYEQYF. CDR3 in DNA: TGTGCCAGCAGCCACCCGACTAGCGGGTTCTACGAGCAGTACTTC.

This clonotype has ten or more counts. V usage is TRBV5-1 and J usage is TRBJ2-3; D gene unclear. In germline, CDR1 is SGHRS, CDR2 YFSETQ. V shed 4 bases and J shed 4 bases, with 10 bases lying between them. The CDR3 runs to 13 residues. The CDR3 bases are TGCGCCAGCAGCGCGGACGGAGCAGATACGCAGTATTTT. It is translated as CASSADGADTQYF.

This clonotype was observed at least ten times. One junction end disagrees with the germline gene, perhaps due to a read error. This chain links TRBV7-2 with TRBJ2-7, with 9 bases fitting TRBD1. The CDR3 loop spans 12 amino acids. Germline CDR1 is SGHTA and CDR2 is FQGNSA. For the CDR3, the DNA is TGTGCCAGCAGCTTCGCCAGGGACAGGGTTAGGTTC. It yields the protein CASSFARDRVRF. Using reference TRBV7-2 and TRBJ2-7 for the parts outside the CDR3, the full variable domain is GAGVSQSPSNKVTEKGKDVELRCDPISGHTALYWYRQSLGQGLEFLIYFQGNSAPDKSGLPSDRFSAERTGGSVSTLTIQRTQQEDSAVYLCASSFARDRVRFGPGTRLTVT.

The chain joins TRBV29-1 to TRBJ2-7, with 10 bases fitting TRBD1. Germline assignment: CDR1 SQVTM and CDR2 ANQGSEA. The CDR3 sequence is 12 residues long. V trimming: 6 bases; J trimming: 3 bases; junction bases outside the gene matches: 2. The CDR3 region has the DNA TGCAGCGTGGGACAGGGGTACTACGAGCAGTACTTC. Its protein product is CSVGQGYYEQYF.

Ten or more counts support this clonotype. The chain couples TRBV12-3 or TRBV12-4 to TRBJ2-3; D might be TRBD1 (6 bases). V lost 6 bases, J lost 5 bases, and 21 bases lay in between. The CDR3 has 16 amino acids. Written as DNA, the CDR3 is TGTGCCAGCAGATCCGGACAGACGACGAAAGGAGATACGCAGTATTTT. Protein sequence: CASRSGQTTKGDTQYF.

At least ten counts were recorded for this clonotype. The CDR3 is CASSLTSGPGELFF. CDR3 nucleotide sequence: TGTGCCAGCAGTTTAACTAGTGGTCCCGGGGAGCTGTTTTTT. The chain has TRBV12-3 or TRBV12-4 and TRBJ2-2; TRBD2 might be the D (5 bases). This CDR3 contains 14 residues. The germline V and J ends were trimmed by 2 bases and 6 bases, with 10 bases remaining between them.

This clonotype has a count of ten or more. V and J are TRBV5-1 and TRBJ2-7; 7 bases are a match to TRBD1. From germline, CDR1 is SGHRS and CDR2 YFSETQ. Trimming took 4 bases from V and 3 from J; bases not matched to a gene: 7. CDR3 length: 14 residues. The CDR3 is CASSTGTVVYEQYF. The CDR3, as DNA: TGCGCCAGCAGCACCGGGACAGTCGTCTACGAGCAGTACTTC.

This clonotype came up a few times. The chain employs TRBV12-3 or TRBV12-4 and TRBJ1-4, with D unresolved. CDR3 size: 17 residues. V lost 2 bases to trimming and J lost 0 bases, with 13 bases between them. This chain's CDR3 is CASSLQVGPATNEKLFF. Written as DNA, the CDR3 is TGTGCCAGCAGTTTACAGGTTGGGCCAGCAACTAATGAAAAACTGTTTTTT.

This clonotype showed up many times. V and J are TRBV7-6 and TRBJ2-1; no clear D. The CDR3 contains 11 residues. V was cut by 5 bases and J by 8 bases, with 7 bases left in between. Germline CDR1 reads SGHVS; CDR2 reads FNYEAQ. The CDR3 sequence is CASSAEDEQFF. The CDR3 coding sequence is TGTGCCAGCAGCGCCGAGGATGAGCAGTTCTTC.

This chain connects TRBV13 to TRBJ1-3, with no clear D. Trimming stripped 5 bases from V and 0 bases from J, with 11 bases between. CDR3 length: 15 residues. Germline CDR1 reads PRHDT; CDR2 reads FYEKMQ (reference sequence). The CDR3, as DNA: TGTGCCAGCAGCCCGGGGAGAGCCTCTGGAAACACCATATATTTT. This gives the protein CASSPGRASGNTIYF.

The sample holds many counts of this clonotype. CDR3 in amino acids: CASSLVGSVYNEQFF. The CDR3, as DNA: TGCGCCAGCAGCTTGGTCGGTAGTGTATACAATGAGCAGTTCTTC. The chain joins TRBV5-1 to TRBJ2-1; no firm D call. Germline CDR1 reads SGHRS; CDR2 reads YFSETQ. Trimming stripped 0 bases from V and 4 bases from J, with 11 bases between. This CDR3 comprises 15 residues.

The chain combines TRBV5-1 with TRBJ2-7, with 9 bases matching TRBD1. V shed 1 base, J shed 4 bases, and the junction held 12 bases outside the gene matches. This CDR3 comprises 17 residues. Germline V gene lookup returns CDR1 SGHRS and CDR2 YFSETQ. The CDR3 sequence: CASSLTAPDRGWYEQYF. Here the CDR3 DNA reads TGCGCCAGCAGCTTGACTGCCCCGGACAGGGGTTGGTACGAGCAGTACTTC.

This clonotype was picked up many times. V gene TRBV10-1 combines with J gene TRBJ2-2; D is ambiguous. V was pared by 6 bases and J by 6 bases, with 11 bases between. CDR1 is WNHNN, CDR2 SYGVQD, per germline (reference sequence). CDR3 length equals 13 residues. The CDR3 here is CASRPSPSGELFF. CDR3 nucleotides: TGCGCCAGCAGGCCATCCCCCTCCGGGGAGCTGTTTTTT.

The chain employs TRBV12-3 or TRBV12-4 and TRBJ1-6; D possibly corresponds to TRBD1 (6 bases). With 4 bases removed from V and 7 bases from J, the gap between germline ends came to 14 bases. This CDR3 comprises 15 residues. CDR3 nucleotides: TGTGCCAGCAGTTCCAGGGACACCCAGAATTCACCCCTCCACTTT. Its protein is CASSSRDTQNSPLHF.